This T cell receptor beta chain appears in the sequencing data of a study of shared clonotypes between healthy human individuals (dated by TCRdb to between 2020 and 2021). At the level of the whole study: A few men and a couple of women, aged 18 to 49 years, made up the cohort. For each donor, CD4 naive and CD4 memory were each given three plates, CD8 naive was given two plates, and CD8 memory was given one plate. Blood TCR repertoires of five healthy adults were deeply sequenced to estimate repertoire size and the extent of clonotype sharing between individuals. To increase sequencing depth and limit assay-specific biases, TCR repertoire library preparation and sequencing were carried out by different laboratories using diverse techniques. Between about 0.85 and 10 billion PBMCs per donor were obtained by leukapheresis. What the authors observed across the whole study: About 5% of naive CD4, 3% to 3.5% of naive CD8, 2.3% of memory CD4, and 0.35% to 0.5% of memory CD8 clonotypes were shared across four donors. Pairwise subsampling indicated that sequencing depth was expected to affect the degree of clonotype sharing among donors. The genetic and exposure-history diversity represented was limited by the small number of donors. Naive subsets generally had larger estimated clonotype richness than memory subsets did. Sampling was limited to blood, and TCR repertoires in tissue likely differ from TCR repertoires in blood. Rarefaction of sorted-subset datasets indicated incomplete sequencing despite the large sequencing depth. Compared with non-shared clonotypes, clonotypes shared by all four sorted-subset donors had higher generation probabilities.

At the junction V is shortened by 4 bases and J by 7 bases; bases outside the gene matches: 10. Taken from cysteine to phenylalanine, the CDR3 has 15 residues. Solely the CDR3 DNA is kept, with 45 bases framed from the first base. The germline V gene sets CDR1 to MNHEY and CDR2 to SVGAGI. The donors were healthy, HIV-negative adults who had no recently reported acute infections or vaccinations. Every donor was a Caucasian adult residing in Nashville, Tennessee, USA. CD4+ T cells were enriched by magnetic negative selection, after which naive cells were positively selected on CD45RA and the negative fraction was taken as the memory subset. Blood was obtained by leukapheresis, after which PBMCs were separated by Ficoll-Histopaque density gradient centrifugation and cryopreserved in liquid nitrogen vapor phase. Analytical flow cytometry was used to check the purity and quantity of each magnetically sorted T cell population. Genomic DNA was isolated from each sorted fraction and quantified by UV absorbance on a Nanodrop 2000c.

TCR CDR3 regions were amplified from genomic DNA by multiplex PCR using the deep immunoSEQ assay. Genomic DNA extracted from each cell subset was distributed evenly over all wells of several immunoSEQ 96-well plates, and each plate served as one replicate. Each replicate PCR for sorted subsets received approximately 200 ng genomic DNA, equal to around 32,000 T cell genomes. Purified libraries were measured with a Qubit 3.0 fluorometer, size-checked on a Bioanalyzer 2100, and measured again with the KAPA Library Quantification kit. Each immunoSEQ 96-well plate was sequenced on its own single-read 150-cycle Illumina NextSeq 550 flow cell. On the study's bioinformatics: The immunoSEQ output contained only junctional sequences without quality scores, so filtering could not match that applied to full-length reads. Sequences were annotated with PyIR, a Python wrapper for IgBLAST v1.9, and V/J genes and CDR3 were assigned using IMGT germline references. Reads with weak V/J assignments (E-value above 1e-6), missing CDR3, stop codons, out-of-frame junctions, or ambiguous translated residues were removed. V3J clonotypes were defined as sequences sharing the same inferred V gene, J gene, and CDR3 amino acid sequence. Percentage overlap between repertoires was computed as shared unique clonotypes divided by the size of the smaller repertoire. Repertoire richness was assessed with RTK rarefaction, the Chao1 estimator, and Recon v2.1 estimates of unobserved clonotypes. Generation probabilities were computed with OLGA for all TCRbeta clonotypes obtained by the gDNA method from several donors. In TCRdb, the immuneACCESS table is reduced to in-frame sequences with V and J assigned. These tables do not hold every clone; where another copy was compared, an unresolved V gene accounts for under half, and the others remain unexplained. For V, J and clone size, that table is used; D and trimming come from the DNA. This sample holds 2,500,000 or so clones; more than 85% were observed only once. Clones ranked in the top ten supply about 0.34% of the sample.

Turning to this clone: This clone's antigen is unknown. Per-nucleotide qualities are absent, and no much larger clonotype sits a single base away.

The receptor comes from a man in his late teens or twenties in good health. Some clones in this sample may be carry-over from other donors' samples. The sequenced sample consisted of naive CD4+ T cells from PBMCs. The sample's cell subset or site, from its label and the paper: CD45RA+ positively selected. The rearranged segments are TRBV6-5 and TRBJ1-5; TRBD1 agrees with 7 junctional bases. The CDR3 has the sequence CASSSTGTVSQPQHF. The nucleotide sequence reads TGTGCCAGCAGTTCCACAGGGACAGTTAGCCAGCCCCAGCATTTT.